The rows below give T cell receptor beta chains drawn from one sample of a study of beta chain features in type 1 diabetes. Here immunoSEQ multiplex PCR was the method, and the copy in TCRdb shows in-frame clones only, minus some. The sample includes some 200,000 clones, 16% seen only once; the top ten take 0.065% to 0.095%. The sequencing sample was made of naive CD4+ T cells from blood. The receptors originated from a young man with type 1 diabetes. The CDR3 runs from the conserved cysteine through the conserved F or W. A D gene is named only where the DNA matches it firmly. Clone sizes are given selectively: once, few, many, or a class where the clone is expanded.

D	V	J	size	CDR3	DNA
.	TRBV20-1	TRBJ2-1	few	CSARGDEQFF	TGCAGTGCTAGAGGGGATGAGCAGTTCTTC
.	TRBV14	TRBJ2-5	few	CASSQAGAAGRTQYF	TGTGCCAGCAGCCAAGCCGGAGCTGCGGGTAGGACCCAGTACTTC
.	TRBV9	TRBJ2-7	few	CASSASHRVGYEQYF	TGTGCCAGCAGCGCCTCCCACAGGGTGGGATACGAGCAGTACTTC
.	TRBV9	TRBJ2-1	few	CASSVGGAGSYNEQFF	TGTGCCAGCAGCGTTGGGGGCGCAGGCTCCTACAATGAGCAGTTCTTC
.	TRBV5-1	TRBJ2-1	.	CASSPSGTYNEQFF	TGCGCCAGCAGCCCCTCGGGGACCTACAATGAGCAGTTCTTC
.	TRBV5-1	TRBJ2-2	once	CASTQTGYTGELFF	TGCGCCAGCACCCAAACAGGTTACACCGGGGAGCTGTTTTTT
TRBD2	TRBV5-1	TRBJ2-5	.	CASSNLAGDQETQYF	TGCGCCAGCAGCAATCTAGCGGGCGACCAAGAGACCCAGTACTTC
.	TRBV15	TRBJ2-7	few	CATSIGPYEQYF	TGTGCCACCAGCATAGGACCATACGAGCAGTACTTC
.	TRBV9	TRBJ2-2	.	CASSVLETGELFF	TGTGCCAGCAGCGTATTAGAGACCGGGGAGCTGTTTTTT
TRBD2	TRBV5-4	TRBJ2-3	.	CASSSRGSGDTQYF	TGTGCCAGCAGCTCCCGCGGGAGCGGAGATACGCAGTATTTT
TRBD2	TRBV5-4	TRBJ2-1	.	CASSPSGRARRNEQFF	TGTGCCAGCAGCCCTAGCGGGAGGGCGAGGCGTAATGAGCAGTTCTTC
TRBD1	TRBV29-1	TRBJ1-1	.	CSVGPGQGTTEAFF	TGCAGCGTTGGTCCGGGACAGGGGACCACTGAAGCTTTCTTT
.	TRBV7-9	TRBJ2-5	.	CASSLARDSKTQYF	TGTGCCAGCAGCTTAGCCCGGGACTCTAAGACCCAGTACTTC
.	TRBV19	TRBJ2-1	.	CASSIGRSYNEQFF	TGTGCCAGTAGTATTGGGCGCTCCTACAATGAGCAGTTCTTC
.	TRBV7-2	TRBJ2-4	.	CASNSGGKNIQYF	TGTGCCAGCAACTCAGGAGGCAAAAACATTCAGTACTTC
.	TRBV4-2	TRBJ2-1	few	CASSPNGGGMDEQFF	TGTGCCAGCAGCCCCAACGGGGGCGGGATGGATGAGCAGTTCTTC
TRBD2	TRBV7-2	TRBJ2-1	few	CASSLASGPYNEQFF	TGTGCCAGCAGCTTAGCTAGCGGGCCTTACAATGAGCAGTTCTTC
.	TRBV30	TRBJ2-7	few	CAWRLMVASDSSYEQYF	TGTGCCTGGAGACTCATGGTAGCTAGTGATAGCTCCTACGAGCAGTACTTC
.	TRBV7-9	TRBJ2-3	few	CATRPGDTQYF	TGTGCCACCCGACCAGGGGATACGCAGTATTTT
.	TRBV29-1	TRBJ2-3	few	CSVDGVEATDTQYF	TGCAGCGTTGATGGGGTTGAAGCAACAGATACGCAGTATTTT
.	TRBV29-1	TRBJ1-1	.	CSVEKDWVNTEAFF	TGCAGCGTTGAAAAGGATTGGGTTAACACTGAAGCTTTCTTT
.	TRBV4-3	TRBJ2-1	few	CASSQELGPYNEQFF	TGCGCCAGCAGCCAAGAATTGGGTCCCTACAATGAGCAGTTCTTC